The clone carrying this TCR beta chain was found a few times. Via MiXCR, TCRdb re-called the RT-PCR reads, giving one row per CDR3 protein. The sample includes more than 550,000 distinct CDR3 sequences, approximately 15% seen only once; the top ten take just over 3.5%. Trimming stripped 10 bases from V and 2 bases from J, with 13 bases between. The germline CDR1 and CDR2 sequences are MNHNY and SVGAGI (reference sequence). The CDR3 covers 13 residues. The receptor was isolated from a female donor in good health, serving as a healthy control. The sample comprised memory CD4+ T cells from blood. The chain is built from TRBV6-6 and TRBJ2-3, with D perhaps TRBD1 or TRBD2 (5 bases each). The CDR3 reads CATRDGNTDTQYF. The DNA for the CDR3 is TGTGCCACCAGGGACGGAAACACAGATACGCAGTATTTT.